This T cell receptor (beta chain) was profiled in a study of shared clonotypes between healthy human individuals. Assay: immunoSEQ multiplex PCR; the TCRdb copy retains only in-frame clones and omits some. Here the sample spans approximately 350,000 clones, about 96% being singletons. Study donors comprised healthy, HIV-negative adults devoid of recent acute infection or vaccination. The CDR3 covers 17 residues. V was trimmed by 0 bases and J by 4 bases, leaving 17 bases between them. Looked up from germline, CDR1 is SGHAT and CDR2 is FQNNGV. The clonotype originates from a man aged 30 to 45 in good health. Sequences were obtained from memory CD8+ T cells sorted from blood. Subset defined: CD45RO+ cells pooled with CCR7-negative TemRA cells. V and J are TRBV11-2 and TRBJ2-3; TRBD2 is a possible D gene (5 bases). In DNA form, the CDR3 reads TGTGCCAGCAGCTTAGATCTAGCCCGGCTCTCGGCAGATACGCAGTATTTT. Translated, it gives CASSLDLARLSADTQYF.